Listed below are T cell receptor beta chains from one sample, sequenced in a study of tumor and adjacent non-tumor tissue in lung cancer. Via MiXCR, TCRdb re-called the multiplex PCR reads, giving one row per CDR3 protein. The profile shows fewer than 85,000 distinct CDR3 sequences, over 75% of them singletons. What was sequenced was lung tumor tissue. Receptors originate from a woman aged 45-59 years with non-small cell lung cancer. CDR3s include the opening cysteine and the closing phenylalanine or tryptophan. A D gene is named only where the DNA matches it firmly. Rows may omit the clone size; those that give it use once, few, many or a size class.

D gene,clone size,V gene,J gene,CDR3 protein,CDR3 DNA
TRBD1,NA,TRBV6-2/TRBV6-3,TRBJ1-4,CASSHGTADKLFF,TGTGCCAGTAGCCATGGGACAGCTGACAAACTGTTTTTT
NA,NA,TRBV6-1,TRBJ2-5,CASHLRGVPQYF,TGTGCCAGTCACCTGAGAGGCGTGCCCCAGTACTTC
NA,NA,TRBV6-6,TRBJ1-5,CASSYWTDEFNQPQHF,TGTGCCAGCAGTTACTGGACAGATGAGTTTAATCAGCCCCAGCATTTT
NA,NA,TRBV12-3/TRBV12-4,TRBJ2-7,CASSTRARDLPYEQCF,TGTGCCAGCAGTACCCGAGCGAGAGACCTACCCTATGAGCAATGCTTC
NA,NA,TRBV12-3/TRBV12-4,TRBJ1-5,CVSSKGEQPQHF,TGTGTCAGCAGCAAGGGGGAACAGCCCCAACATTTT
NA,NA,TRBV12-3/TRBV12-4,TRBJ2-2,CAITPTRRHGELFF,TGTGCCATCACCCCGACAAGGCGTCACGGGGAGCTGTTTTTT
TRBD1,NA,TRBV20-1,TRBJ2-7,CSASTGVEHEHYF,TGCAGTGCTTCCACAGGGGTTGAACACGAGCACTACTTC
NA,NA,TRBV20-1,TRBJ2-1,CSDRRHDEQFF,TGTAGTGATAGACGGCACGATGAGCAGTTCTTC
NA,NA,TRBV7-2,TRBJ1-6,CASSLSPQRTAYNSPLHF,TGTGCCAGCAGCTTATCCCCTCAACGGACAGCTTATAATTCACCCCTCCACTTT
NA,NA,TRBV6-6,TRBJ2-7,CAISYRLYEHYF,TGTGCCATCAGTTACCGACTTTACGAGCACTACTTC
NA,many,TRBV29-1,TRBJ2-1,CSVGVLAPNEQFF,TGCAGCGTTGGTGTCCTAGCCCCTAATGAGCAGTTCTTC
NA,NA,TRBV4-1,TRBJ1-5,CASSEVSTSNQPQHF,TGCGCCAGTAGCGAAGTCTCGACAAGCAATCAGCCCCAGCATTTT
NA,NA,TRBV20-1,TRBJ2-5,CNTRFPQGRETQYF,TGCAATACTAGATTCCCCCAGGGGCGAGAGACCCAGTACTTC
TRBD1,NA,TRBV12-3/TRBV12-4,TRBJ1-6,CTSSATGATLHF,TGTACCAGCAGTGCAACAGGGGCCACCCTCCACTTT
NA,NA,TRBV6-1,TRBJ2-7,CVTTSLLSYEQYF,TGTGTCACCACTAGCTTACTCTCCTACGAGCAGTACTTC
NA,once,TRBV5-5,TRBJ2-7,CVSSLTGKTYEHYF,TGTGTCAGCAGCTTAACAGGGAAAACCTACGAGCACTACTTC
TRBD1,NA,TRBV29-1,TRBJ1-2,CGVEVGQGPGGYTF,TGCGGCGTTGAAGTAGGACAGGGCCCCGGTGGCTACACCTTC
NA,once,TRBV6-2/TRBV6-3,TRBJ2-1,CASRSPYGVCGYNEQFF,TGTGCCAGCAGATCCCCGTATGGCGTGTGCGGCTACAATGAGCAGTTCTTC
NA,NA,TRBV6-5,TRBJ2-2,CASSYGADHTGEPFF,TGTGCCAGCAGTTACGGGGCGGACCACACCGGGGAGCCGTTTTTT
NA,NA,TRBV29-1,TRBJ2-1,CSIGGGSNEQFF,TGTAGCATTGGGGGTGGGAGCAATGAGCAGTTCTTC
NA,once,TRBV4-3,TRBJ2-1,CASSQDVAGGVSYNEQFF,TGCGCGAGCAGCCAAGATGTGGCTGGCGGGGTCTCCTACAATGAGCAGTTCTTC
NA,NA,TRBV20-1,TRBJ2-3,CNARSEKPDYTDTQYF,TGCAATGCTAGATCTGAAAAGCCCGATTACACAGATACGCAGTATTTT
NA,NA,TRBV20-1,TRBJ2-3,CSAGGPGTNGSTDTQYF,TGCAGTGCAGGGGGCCCCGGGACTAACGGGAGTACAGATACGCAGTATTTT
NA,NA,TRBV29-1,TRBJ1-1,CSVVENTEAFF,TGCAGTGTTGTTGAGAACACTGAAGCTTTCTTT
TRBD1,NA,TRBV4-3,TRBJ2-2,CASSRQWTGQLTGELFF,TGTGCCAGCAGCCGGCAATGGACAGGGCAATTAACCGGGGAGCTGTTTTTT
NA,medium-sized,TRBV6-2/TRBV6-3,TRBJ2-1,CASSYGRPSEQFF,TGTGCCAGCAGTTATGGGCGGCCAAGTGAGCAGTTCTTC
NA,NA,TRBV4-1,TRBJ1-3,CASSHSRQPRGNTIYF,TGCGCCAGCAGCCATTCCAGACAGCCCAGGGGAAACACCATATATTTT
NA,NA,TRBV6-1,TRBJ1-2,CATQGGTPNYGYTF,TGTGCCACCCAAGGCGGGACACCAAACTATGGCTACACCTTC
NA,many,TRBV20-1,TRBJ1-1,CSARVGGGNTEAFF,TGCAGTGCTAGAGTAGGAGGGGGTAACACTGAAGCTTTCTTT
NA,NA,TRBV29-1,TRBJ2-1,CSVEDTVYNEHFF,TGCAGCGTTGAAGATACCGTGTACAATGAGCACTTCTTC
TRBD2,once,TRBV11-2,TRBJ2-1,CVSSRMTIAGDNEQFF,TGTGTCAGCAGCCGGATGACAATAGCGGGGGACAATGAGCAGTTCTTC